What follows describes a single T cell receptor beta chain. The antigen remains unidentified. This entry comes from a study of cytomegalovirus exposure and HLA in healthy donors. Study results and limitations: Excluded: some indistinguishable V segments such as TRBV6-2 and TRBV6-3.

This CDR3 is 16 amino acids long. J lost 1 base, V lost 4 bases, and 7 bases had no gene match. Per germline, CDR1 SGHDN and CDR2 FVKESK. 13 Jbeta primers and 60 Vbeta primers were used for the PCR. The data were produced by immunoSEQ multiplex PCR, yet TCRdb's version contains in-frame clones alone and is incomplete. The sample contains approximately 220,000 clones, over 60% of which appear only once. The sequenced sample was PBMCs. The V and J genes are TRBV14 and TRBJ2-3; 8 bases match TRBD2. This sequence was found in a man in his forties in good health and CMV-seronegative. CDR3 sequence reads: CASSLGLALGTDTQYF. In DNA form, the CDR3 reads TGTGCCAGCAGCCTCGGACTAGCTCTGGGCACAGATACGCAGTATTTT. Full variable domain (missing parts from reference TRBV14 and TRBJ2-3): EAGVTQFPSHSVIEKGQTVTLRCDPISGHDNLYWYRRVMGKEIKFLLHFVKESKQDESGMPNNRFLAERTGGTYSTLKVQPAELEDSGVYFCASSLGLALGTDTQYFGPGTRLTVL.